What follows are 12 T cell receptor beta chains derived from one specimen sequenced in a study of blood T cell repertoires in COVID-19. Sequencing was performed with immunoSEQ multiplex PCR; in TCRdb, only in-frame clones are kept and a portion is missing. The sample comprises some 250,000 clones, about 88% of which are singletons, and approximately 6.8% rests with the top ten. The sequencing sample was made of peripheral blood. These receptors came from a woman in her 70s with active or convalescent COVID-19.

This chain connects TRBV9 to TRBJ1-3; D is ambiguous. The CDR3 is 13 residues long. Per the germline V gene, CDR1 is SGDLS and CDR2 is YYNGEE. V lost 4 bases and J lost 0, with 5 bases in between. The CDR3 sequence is CASSLPSGNTIYF. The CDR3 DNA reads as TGTGCCAGCAGCCTCCCCTCTGGAAACACCATATATTTT.

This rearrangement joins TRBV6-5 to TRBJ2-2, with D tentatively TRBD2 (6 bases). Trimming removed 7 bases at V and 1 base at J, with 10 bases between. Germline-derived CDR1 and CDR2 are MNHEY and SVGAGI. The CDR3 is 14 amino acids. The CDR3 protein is CASTHGGNTGELFF. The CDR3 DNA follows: TGTGCCAGCACCCACGGGGGGAACACCGGGGAGCTGTTTTTT.

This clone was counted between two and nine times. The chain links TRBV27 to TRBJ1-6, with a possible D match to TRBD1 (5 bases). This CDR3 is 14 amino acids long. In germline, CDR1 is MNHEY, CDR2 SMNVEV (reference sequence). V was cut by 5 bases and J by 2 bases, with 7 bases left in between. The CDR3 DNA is TGTGCCAGCAGTACAGGAGCCTATAATTCACCCCTCCACTTT. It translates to CASSTGAYNSPLHF.

The CDR3 protein is CASGLARGTGERTEAFF. The CDR3 region has the DNA TGTGCTAGTGGTTTGGCCCGCGGGACAGGGGAGCGGACTGAAGCTTTCTTT. The V and J genes are TRBV12-5 and TRBJ1-1; 10 bases are a match to TRBD1. CDR1 LGHNT and CDR2 FRNRAP come from the germline V gene. This CDR3 region has 17 residues. After removal of 1 base from V and 5 bases from J, the junction contained 10 bases not matched to a gene. Full variable domain (remainder filled in from reference TRBV12-5 and TRBJ1-1): DARVTQTPRHKVTEMGQEVTMRCQPILGHNTVFWYRQTMMQGLELLAYFRNRAPLDDSGMPKDRFSAEMPDATLATLKIQPSEPRDSAVYFCASGLARGTGERTEAFFGQGTRLTVV.

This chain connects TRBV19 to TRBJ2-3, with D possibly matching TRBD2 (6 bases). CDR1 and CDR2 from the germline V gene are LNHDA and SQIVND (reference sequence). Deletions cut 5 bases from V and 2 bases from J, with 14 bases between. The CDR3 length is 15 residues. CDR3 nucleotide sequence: TGTGCCAGTAGTGCCAGGGCGGGGACCACAGATACGCAGTATTTT. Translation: CASSARAGTTDTQYF.

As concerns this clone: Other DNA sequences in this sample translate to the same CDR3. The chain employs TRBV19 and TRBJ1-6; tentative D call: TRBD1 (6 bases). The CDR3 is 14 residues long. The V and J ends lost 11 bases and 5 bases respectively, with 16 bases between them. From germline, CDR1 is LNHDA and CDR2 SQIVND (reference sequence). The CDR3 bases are TGTGCCTCAAACCCCAGGGGCGATAATTCACCCCTCCACTTT. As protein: CASNPRGDNSPLHF.

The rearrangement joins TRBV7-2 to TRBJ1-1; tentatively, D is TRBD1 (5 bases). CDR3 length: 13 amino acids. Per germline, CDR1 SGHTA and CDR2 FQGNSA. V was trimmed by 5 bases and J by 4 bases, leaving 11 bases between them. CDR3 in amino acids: CASSVKQVTEAFF. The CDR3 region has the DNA TGTGCCAGCAGCGTAAAACAGGTCACTGAAGCTTTCTTT.

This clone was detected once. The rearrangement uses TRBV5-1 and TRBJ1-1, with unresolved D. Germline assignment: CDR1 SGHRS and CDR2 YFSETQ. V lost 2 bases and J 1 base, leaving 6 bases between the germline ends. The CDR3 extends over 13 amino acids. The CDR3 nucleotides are TGCGCCAGCAGCTTCGCAGAGAACACTGAAGCTTTCTTT. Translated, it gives CASSFAENTEAFF.

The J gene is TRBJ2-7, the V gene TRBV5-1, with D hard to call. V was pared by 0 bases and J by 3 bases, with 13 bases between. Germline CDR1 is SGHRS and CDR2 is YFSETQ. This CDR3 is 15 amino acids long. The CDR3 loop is CASSLVLTLHYEQYF. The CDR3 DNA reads TGCGCCAGCAGCTTGGTTCTAACTCTCCACTACGAGCAGTACTTC.

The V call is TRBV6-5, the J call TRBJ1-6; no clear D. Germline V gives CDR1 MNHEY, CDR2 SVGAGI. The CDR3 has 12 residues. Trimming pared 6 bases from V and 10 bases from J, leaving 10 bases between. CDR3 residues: CASRSVGSPLHF. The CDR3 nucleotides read TGTGCCAGCAGAAGCGTTGGCTCACCCCTCCACTTT.

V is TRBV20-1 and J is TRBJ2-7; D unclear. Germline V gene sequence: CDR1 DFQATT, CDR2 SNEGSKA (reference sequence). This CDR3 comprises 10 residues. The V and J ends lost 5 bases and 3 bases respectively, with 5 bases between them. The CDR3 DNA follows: TGCAGTGCTTCAGACTACGAGCAGTACTTC. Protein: CSASDYEQYF.

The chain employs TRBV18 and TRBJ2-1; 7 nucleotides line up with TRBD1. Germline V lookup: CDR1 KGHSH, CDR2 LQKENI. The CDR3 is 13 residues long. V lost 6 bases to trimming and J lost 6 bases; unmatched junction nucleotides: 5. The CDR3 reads CASSRQGTNEQFF. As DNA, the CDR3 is TGTGCCAGCTCTCGACAGGGCACCAATGAGCAGTTCTTC.